The sequence of this T cell receptor (beta chain) was determined in a study of CD8 T cells in Susac syndrome. Random hexamers were used to reverse transcribe roughly 0.5 to 1 ug of RNA. immunoSEQ multiplex PCR amplified TCR beta CDR3 across 54 Vbeta, 13 Jbeta. TCRdb re-called the immunoSEQ multiplex PCR reads with MiXCR, one entry per CDR3 protein. The sample yields about 300,000 distinct CDR3 sequences, around 89% seen once. CD8+ and CD4+ T cells from blood underwent TCR beta sequencing, which was carried out in a high-throughput format. TEMRA cells were enriched by FACS, and CD4+ and CD8+ T cells were negatively isolated. This CDR3 comprises 17 residues. J lost 0 bases, V lost 4 bases, and 6 bases had no gene match. Germline V gene lookup returns CDR1 PRHDT and CDR2 FYEKMQ (reference sequence).

The sample consisted of CD8+ T cells from PBMCs. This chain joins TRBV13 and TRBJ1-5; 10 positions match TRBD1. The sequence was obtained from a human donor with multiple sclerosis. The DNA of the CDR3 is TGTGCCAGCAGCTCGCGGGGACAGGGGTTTAGCAATCAGCCCCAGCATTTT. Its protein product is CASSSRGQGFSNQPQHF.